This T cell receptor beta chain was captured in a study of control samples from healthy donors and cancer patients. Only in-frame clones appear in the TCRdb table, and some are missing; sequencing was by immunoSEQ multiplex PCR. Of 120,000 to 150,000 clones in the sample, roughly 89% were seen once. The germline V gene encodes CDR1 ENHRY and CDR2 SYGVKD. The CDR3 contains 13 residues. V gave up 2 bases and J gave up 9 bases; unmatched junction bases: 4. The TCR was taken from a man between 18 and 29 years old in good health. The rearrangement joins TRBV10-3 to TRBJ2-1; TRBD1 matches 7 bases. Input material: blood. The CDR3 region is CAISERGQGEQFF. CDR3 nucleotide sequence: TGTGCCATCAGTGAGAGGGGGCAGGGTGAGCAGTTCTTC.